One and the same sample provided the 22 T cell receptor beta chains below, sequenced in a study of T cell responses to AZD1222 COVID-19 vaccine. TCRdb's copy holds only in-frame clones and misses some; the assay was immunoSEQ multiplex PCR. This sample has roughly 140,000 clones, with roughly 90% found just once. Material: peripheral blood, obtained 28 days after the second AZD1222 dose. All receptors come from an adult who received the AZD1222 COVID-19 vaccine.

This clone was seen only once. The V call is TRBV3-1 (or the pseudogene TRBV3-2), the J call TRBJ2-5; D perhaps matches TRBD2 (5 bases). The V gene lost 2 bases and the J gene lost 2 bases, with 12 bases spanning the gap. Germline-derived CDR1 and CDR2 are LGHDT and YNNKEL (reference sequence). CDR3 length: 15 residues. CDR3 DNA sequence: TGTGCCAGCAGCCAAACATACGGGAAACAAGAGACCCAGTACTTC. Translation: CASSQTYGKQETQYF.

The chain is built from TRBV28 and TRBJ2-7, with 13 positions matching TRBD2. The CDR3 totals 16 residues. Germline CDR1 is MDHEN and CDR2 is SYDVKM. Losses at the gene ends were 5 bases for V and 1 base for J; bases not matched to a gene: 5. This CDR3 reads CASSTGTSGISYEQYF. The CDR3 DNA is TGTGCCAGCAGTACCGGGACTAGCGGGATTTCCTACGAGCAGTACTTC.

V is TRBV5-1 and J is TRBJ1-1; TRBD1 matches 7 bases. Germline V gives CDR1 SGHRS, CDR2 YFSETQ. V lost 4 bases to trimming and J lost 4 bases; unmatched junction nucleotides: 10. The CDR3 has 15 residues. CDR3 DNA: TGCGCCAGCAGCCCAAACAGGGGTGTGGGCACTGAAGCTTTCTTT. Translated: CASSPNRGVGTEAFF.

In DNA form, the CDR3 reads TGTGCCAGCAGTGATGGCAGCTACGAGCAGTACTTC. This encodes CASSDGSYEQYF. The chain couples TRBV2 to TRBJ2-7; unclear D gene. The CDR3 consists of 12 residues. Trimming shortened V by 3 bases and J by 3 bases, and 6 bases separated the two germline ends. CDR1 is SNHLY and CDR2 is FYNNEI in the germline V gene. The whole variable domain, filled in from reference TRBV2 and TRBJ2-7, reads EPEVTQTPSHQVTQMGQEVILRCVPISNHLYFYWYRQILGQKVEFLVSFYNNEISEKSEIFDDQFSVERPDGSNFTLKIRSTKLEDSAMYFCASSDGSYEQYFGPGTRLTVT.

V usage is TRBV5-1 and J usage is TRBJ1-2; D remains unclear. CDR3 length equals 14 residues. Germline CDR1 SGHRS, CDR2 YFSETQ. Trimming cost V 0 bases and J 4 bases, with 10 bases left between them. CDR3 loop: CASSLASSAYGYTF. The DNA of the CDR3 is TGCGCCAGCAGCTTGGCCTCGAGCGCCTATGGCTACACCTTC.

V usage is TRBV5-8 and J usage is TRBJ2-3; D is uncertain. V lost 8 bases and J 6 bases, leaving 19 bases between the germline ends. From germline, CDR1 is SGHTS and CDR2 YDEGEE. The length of the CDR3 is 14 residues. In nucleotides, the CDR3 is TGTGCCAGTACCCAAGGGCTGGATTTGGATACGCAGTATTTT. It is translated as CASTQGLDLDTQYF.

The chain carries TRBV29-1 and TRBJ1-5; D uncertain. The V end was cut by 5 bases, the J end by 2 bases, with 7 bases between. The CDR3 is 12 residues long. Germline assignment: CDR1 SQVTM and CDR2 ANQGSEA. The CDR3 reads CSVSVGNQPQHF. CDR3 in DNA: TGCAGCGTTAGCGTCGGCAATCAGCCCCAGCATTTT.

The chain is built from TRBV7-2 and TRBJ1-2; D is unclear. Germline V gene sequence: CDR1 SGHTA, CDR2 FQGNSA. Trimming left V 0 bases short and J 1 base short, with 6 bases between. This CDR3 region has 14 residues. In DNA form, the CDR3 reads TGTGCCAGCAGCTTAGCGCAGTTTAACTATGGCTACACCTTC. This encodes CASSLAQFNYGYTF.

This clone was counted once. This chain joins TRBV29-1 and TRBJ2-2; 8 positions agree with TRBD2. Germline CDR1 reads SQVTM; CDR2 reads ANQGSEA. This CDR3 contains 14 residues. Germline trimming cut 5 bases from V and 6 bases from J; bases unmatched to any gene: 8. The DNA of the CDR3 is TGCAGCGTTACTAGCGGCATAGTCCCCGGGGAGCTGTTTTTT. As protein: CSVTSGIVPGELFF.

J is TRBJ1-6 and V is TRBV30, with TRBD1 identical over 8 bases. The CDR3 length is 14 residues. Trimming removed 3 bases from V and 7 bases from J; junction bases left unmatched: 5. CDR1 is GTSNPN, CDR2 SVGIG, per germline (reference sequence). CDR3 amino acids: CAWRGDRRNSPLHF. CDR3 DNA sequence: TGTGCCTGGAGGGGGGACAGGAGGAATTCACCCCTCCACTTT.

The rearrangement joins TRBV6-2 or TRBV6-3 to TRBJ2-6, with 9 nucleotides matching TRBD1. CDR1 and CDR2 (germline): MNHEY, SVGEGT. The trim removed 2 bases at V and 2 bases at J, leaving 10 bases unmatched. This CDR3 region has 19 residues. The CDR3 region is CASSYTHTGGPPGANVLTF. The DNA of the CDR3 is TGTGCCAGCAGTTACACACATACAGGGGGCCCCCCTGGGGCCAACGTCCTGACTTTC.

This clone was detected only once. This chain connects TRBV3-1 (or the pseudogene TRBV3-2) to TRBJ1-6; a weak D match, TRBD1 (5 bases). CDR3 size: 14 residues. CDR1 LGHDT and CDR2 YNNKEL come from the germline V gene (reference sequence). V dropped 3 bases and J dropped 7 bases, with 10 bases sitting between them. As DNA, the CDR3 is TGTGCCAGCAGCCAGGGGACTCTAAATTCACCCCTCCACTTT. Its protein product is CASSQGTLNSPLHF.

The J gene is TRBJ1-5, the V gene TRBV6-5; 7 bases agree with TRBD1. Per germline, CDR1 MNHEY and CDR2 SVGAGI. The junction had 10 bases not matched to a gene; V was cut back by 5 bases and J by 6 bases. The CDR3 covers 15 residues. This CDR3 reads CASSRTGETGQPQHF. The CDR3 DNA sequence: TGTGCCAGCAGTCGTACAGGGGAGACGGGTCAGCCCCAGCATTTT.

This clone was observed once. The chain has TRBV11-2 and TRBJ2-7; 11 bases agree with TRBD2. The germline V gene has CDR1 SGHAT and CDR2 FQNNGV. Germline trimming cut 4 bases from V and 5 bases from J; bases unmatched to any gene: 7. The CDR3 covers 15 residues. The CDR3 DNA follows: TGTGCCAGCAGCTCGCCATCTAGCGGGAGGAACGAGCAGTACTTC. Protein sequence: CASSSPSSGRNEQYF.

This clone occurred once. The chain combines TRBV5-1 with TRBJ1-1; no clear D. The CDR3 extends over 14 amino acids. The germline CDR1 and CDR2 sequences are SGHRS and YFSETQ. With 4 bases removed from V and 1 base from J, the gap between germline ends came to 11 bases. DNA for the CDR3: TGCGCCAGCAGCGGAGGACCGCAGAACACTGAAGCTTTCTTT. It is translated as CASSGGPQNTEAFF.

This sequence joins TRBV27 and TRBJ2-7; D is ambiguous. V shed 6 bases and J shed 0 bases, with 12 bases lying between them. The CDR3 sequence is 14 residues long. Germline CDR1 reads MNHEY; CDR2 reads SMNVEV (reference sequence). The CDR3 nucleotides are TGTGCCAGCAGGAAAGGGTTCACCTCCTACGAGCAGTACTTC. The encoded protein is CASRKGFTSYEQYF.

The chain has TRBV2 and TRBJ2-3, with D maybe TRBD1 (6 bases). V was trimmed by 4 bases and J by 1 base, leaving 9 bases between them. The CDR3 loop spans 14 amino acids. The germline V gene has CDR1 SNHLY and CDR2 FYNNEI. Here the CDR3 DNA reads TGTGCCAGCAGTGGGCGGACAGGCACAGATACGCAGTATTTT. Translated, it gives CASSGRTGTDTQYF. Using reference TRBV2 and TRBJ2-3 for the parts outside the CDR3, the full variable domain is EPEVTQTPSHQVTQMGQEVILRCVPISNHLYFYWYRQILGQKVEFLVSFYNNEISEKSEIFDDQFSVERPDGSNFTLKIRSTKLEDSAMYFCASSGRTGTDTQYFGPGTRLTVL.

This clone was picked up one time. The rearrangement joins TRBV5-6 to TRBJ1-2; no reliable D call. The CDR3 is made up of 12 amino acids. The germline V gene encodes CDR1 SGHDT and CDR2 YYEEEE. Trimming left V 1 base short and J 7 bases short, with 8 bases between. The CDR3 DNA follows: TGTGCCAGCAGCTTGAAGGACTCTGGCTACACCTTC. This gives the protein CASSLKDSGYTF. The whole variable domain, remainder taken from reference TRBV5-6 and TRBJ1-2, is DAGVTQSPTHLIKTRGQQVTLRCSPKSGHDTVSWYQQALGQGPQFIFQYYEEEERQRGNFPDRFSGHQFPNYSSELNVNALLLGDSALYLCASSLKDSGYTFGSGTRLTVV.

This clone has just one count. The chain is built from TRBV5-1 and TRBJ2-5, with D possibly called TRBD1 or TRBD2 (7 bases each). V gave up 2 bases and J gave up 1 base, with 15 bases separating them. CDR1 and CDR2 from the germline V gene are SGHRS and YFSETQ. This CDR3 comprises 16 residues. DNA of the CDR3: TGCGCCAGCAGCTTTGGCAGGGGGGGGCCCCAAGAGACCCAGTACTTC. It yields the protein CASSFGRGGPQETQYF.

The chain joins TRBV5-1 to TRBJ2-1; D ambiguous. Trimming removed 4 bases at V and 7 bases at J, with 18 bases between. This CDR3 comprises 15 residues. CDR1 and CDR2 from the germline V gene are SGHRS and YFSETQ. In DNA, the CDR3 is TGCGCCAGCAGCCCCTTGGCAGGTCACGGGAATGAGCAGTTCTTC. This encodes CASSPLAGHGNEQFF.

The rearrangement joins TRBV5-1 to TRBJ2-1; TRBD2 matches 7 bases. This CDR3 is built from 17 residues. After removal of 0 bases from V and 4 bases from J, the junction contained 10 bases not matched to a gene. From germline, CDR1 is SGHRS and CDR2 YFSETQ. CDR3 DNA: TGCGCCAGCAGCTTGGAGTCGGCGGGAGCGGGTTACAATGAGCAGTTCTTC. Translation gives CASSLESAGAGYNEQFF.

The rearrangement links TRBV24-1 to TRBJ2-2, with D possibly called TRBD1 or TRBD2 (5 bases each). The V gene lost 3 bases and the J gene lost 0 bases, with 7 bases spanning the gap. CDR3 length: 15 amino acids. Germline V gives CDR1 KGHDR, CDR2 SFDVKD. The CDR3 nucleotides are TGTGCCACCAGTGATGGGGGACCGAACACCGGGGAGCTGTTTTTT. Protein product: CATSDGGPNTGELFF.